The next 29 T cell receptor beta chains were all read from a single sample in a study of blood T cell repertoires in COVID-19. Libraries were prepared by immunoSEQ multiplex PCR; TCRdb keeps only in-frame clonotypes and omits some of them. The table shows some 330,000 clones, with 70% to 90% occurring only once. The sample was PBMCs or T cells enriched from blood (not recorded which). The receptors were gathered from a young man who had recovered from COVID-19.

This clone has only one observation. This rearrangement joins TRBV5-4 to TRBJ1-2; tentatively, D is TRBD1 (5 bases). V was cut by 0 bases and J by 5 bases, with 14 bases left in between. Germline assignment: CDR1 SGHNT and CDR2 YYREEE (reference sequence). This CDR3 has 15 amino acids. The CDR3 loop reads CASSLAQEIVYGYTF. The CDR3 nucleotides read TGTGCCAGCAGCTTGGCACAGGAAATCGTATATGGCTACACCTTC.

The chain is built from TRBV7-9 and TRBJ2-1, with TRBD2 matching 9 bases. CDR3 length: 15 residues. Germline V gives CDR1 SEHNR, CDR2 FQNEAQ (reference sequence). V was pared by 4 bases and J by 6 bases, with 7 bases of the junction left unmatched. The CDR3: CASSSLAGAGNEQFF. In nucleotides, the CDR3 is TGTGCCAGCAGCTCATTAGCGGGAGCTGGCAATGAGCAGTTCTTC.

The genes are TRBV27 and TRBJ1-1; D gene unclear. The CDR3 is 14 amino acids. Trimming removed 6 bases from V and 4 bases from J, with 15 bases in between. Germline CDR1 reads MNHEY; CDR2 reads SMNVEV (reference sequence). Written as DNA, the CDR3 is TGTGCCAGCAGGGCCCAGGCGAAGAGCACTGAAGCTTTCTTT. This translates into CASRAQAKSTEAFF.

On this clone: The germline gene is not matched at one end of the junction; a read error may be the cause. V gene TRBV7-7 combines with J gene TRBJ2-5; 7 nucleotides match TRBD1. The CDR3 totals 13 residues. From germline, CDR1 is SSHAT and CDR2 FNYEAQ (reference sequence). CDR3 residues: CASSLDRVETQYF. The CDR3 DNA is TGTGCTAGCAGCTTAGACAGGGTCGAGACCCAGTACTTC.

The genes are TRBV29-1 and TRBJ2-3; D perhaps matches TRBD2 (5 bases). V gave up 2 bases and J gave up 11 bases, with 20 bases separating them. CDR3 size: 14 residues. The V gene's germline CDR1 is SQVTM and CDR2 ANQGSEA. CDR3 amino acids: CSVESTGARGGQYF. In nucleotides, the CDR3 is TGCAGCGTTGAAAGTACGGGCGCTCGGGGTGGGCAGTATTTT.

Of note for this clone: At one boundary the junction diverges from the germline segment, which might be a read error. V usage is TRBV7-9 and J usage is TRBJ2-7; 11 bases are shared with TRBD1. The CDR3 has 14 residues. Germline CDR1 SEHNR, CDR2 FQNEAQ (reference sequence). CDR3 region: CASSSDRGPNIQYF. DNA of the CDR3: TGTGCCAGCAGCTCGGACAGGGGGCCGAATATTCAGTATTTC.

The chain uses TRBV23-1 and TRBJ1-4; D may be TRBD1 (6 bases). TRBV23-1 qualifies as an ORF whose function is uncertain. This CDR3 is 15 amino acids long. V lost 2 bases and J lost 3, with 10 bases in between. DNA of the CDR3: TGCGCCAGCAGTCAAGGGGGCCGGTCTAATGAAAAACTGTTTTTT. Translating gives CASSQGGRSNEKLFF.

The chain is built from TRBV19 and TRBJ1-2; possibly TRBD1 for D (5 bases). Trimming pared 7 bases from V and 7 bases from J, leaving 16 bases between. Germline CDR1 is LNHDA and CDR2 is SQIVND (reference sequence). This CDR3 region has 13 residues. CDR3 sequence (DNA): TGTGCCAGTACCCGGGGGAGTGTCGGTGGCTACACCTTC. This gives the protein CASTRGSVGGYTF.

V and J are TRBV19 and TRBJ1-1; 7 bases align to TRBD1. CDR3 length: 13 residues. V lost 10 bases and J lost 0; bases outside the gene matches: 5. Germline CDR1 reads LNHDA; CDR2 reads SQIVND (reference sequence). The DNA for the CDR3 is TGTGCCATCGCCAGGGGGGTGAACACTGAAGCTTTCTTT. Amino acids: CAIARGVNTEAFF.

This sequence joins TRBV27 and TRBJ1-3; tentatively, D is TRBD1 (6 bases). The CDR3 runs 15 residues. Deletions cut 0 bases from V and 4 bases from J, with 10 bases between. Germline CDR1 and CDR2: MNHEY and SMNVEV (reference sequence). The chain's CDR3 is CASSLSGGAGNTIYF. The CDR3 bases are TGTGCCAGCAGTTTATCCGGGGGGGCAGGAAACACCATATATTTT.

The rearrangement uses TRBV10-1 and TRBJ2-7; TRBD2 matches 9 bases. Germline V gives CDR1 WNHNN, CDR2 SYGVQD (reference sequence). Trimming cost V 6 bases and J 2 bases; bases outside gene matches: 23. This CDR3 comprises 20 residues. CDR3 nucleotides: TGCGCCAGCAGGGGGATGACAGGGCCCACGATTAGCGGGAGCCCCTACGAGCAGTACTTC. Translation: CASRGMTGPTISGSPYEQYF.

The V gene is TRBV28, the J gene TRBJ1-1, with D maybe TRBD1 (6 bases). From germline, CDR1 is MDHEN and CDR2 SYDVKM. Trimming cost V 5 bases and J 3 bases, with 10 bases left between them. The CDR3 covers 13 residues. The CDR3 nucleotides read TGTGCCAGCAGTCAAGGGGGGGACACTGAAGCTTTCTTT. It translates to CASSQGGDTEAFF.

The chain is built from TRBV3-1 (or the pseudogene TRBV3-2) and TRBJ1-1; D unresolved. V gave up 3 bases and J gave up 5 bases, with 7 bases separating them. Per the germline V gene, CDR1 is LGHDT and CDR2 is YNNKEL (reference sequence). This CDR3 has 12 residues. In nucleotides, the CDR3 is TGTGCCAGCAGCCATGGCAGGACTGAAGCTTTCTTT. This translates into CASSHGRTEAFF.

The chain couples TRBV7-9 to TRBJ2-7; D perhaps matches TRBD1 (6 bases). The V gene's germline CDR1 is SEHNR and CDR2 FQNEAQ (reference sequence). With 5 bases removed from V and 3 bases from J, the gap between germline ends came to 14 bases. The length of the CDR3 is 14 residues. CDR3 in amino acids: CASSPRDTYYEQYF. CDR3 DNA: TGTGCCAGCAGCCCCAGGGACACCTACTACGAGCAGTACTTC. Variable domain in full (rest from reference TRBV7-9 and TRBJ2-7): DTGVSQNPRHKITKRGQNVTFRCDPISEHNRLYWYRQTLGQGPEFLTYFQNEAQLEKSRLLSDRFSAERPKGSFSTLEIQRTEQGDSAMYLCASSPRDTYYEQYFGPGTRLTVT.

As for this clone: Other DNA sequences within the sample encode an identical CDR3. This chain connects TRBV7-9 to TRBJ1-5, with D maybe TRBD1 (5 bases). Germline-derived CDR1 and CDR2 are SEHNR and FQNEAQ (reference sequence). Trimming removed 4 bases from V and 6 bases from J, with 13 bases in between. CDR3 length: 14 amino acids. The CDR3 sequence: CASSSGTGGQPQHF. The CDR3 DNA sequence: TGTGCCAGCAGCTCCGGGACGGGGGGTCAGCCCCAGCATTTT.

The chain links TRBV5-1 to TRBJ2-1, with D maybe TRBD1 (6 bases). The V end was cut by 0 bases, the J end by 8 bases, with 12 bases between. This CDR3 comprises 14 residues. Germline V gives CDR1 SGHRS, CDR2 YFSETQ. CDR3 coding DNA: TGCGCCAGCAGCTTGGATGGCAGGGGAGATGAGCAGTTCTTC. Translating gives CASSLDGRGDEQFF.

The chain joins TRBV6-2 or TRBV6-3 to TRBJ2-7; D is possibly TRBD1 (5 bases). Trimming cost V 5 bases and J 2 bases, with 10 bases left between them. The germline gives CDR1 MNHEY, CDR2 SVGEGT. This CDR3 has 13 residues. Here the CDR3 reads CASSLTGAYEQYF. The DNA for the CDR3 is TGTGCCAGCAGTCTCACAGGTGCCTACGAGCAGTACTTC.

V and J are TRBV5-4 and TRBJ1-2; a possible D gene is TRBD1 (5 bases). The CDR3 covers 15 residues. V was pared by 2 bases and J by 2 bases, with 13 bases between. Germline CDR1 reads SGHNT; CDR2 reads YYREEE (reference sequence). CDR3 sequence reads: CASSFPPGQNYGYTF. For the CDR3, the DNA is TGTGCCAGCAGCTTTCCTCCAGGACAAAACTATGGCTACACCTTC.

The chain joins TRBV23-1 to TRBJ1-1; TRBD1 agrees at 10 bases. TRBV23-1 is treated as an ORF (open reading frame) with a function not yet certain. This CDR3 has 18 residues. V shed 0 bases, J shed 5 bases, and the junction held 12 bases outside the gene matches. CDR3 nucleotides: TGCGCCAGCAGTCAATCGGGGAGGACAGGGGGAAGGAGGACTGAAGCTTTCTTT. Amino acid sequence: CASSQSGRTGGRRTEAFF.

This rearrangement joins TRBV5-1 to TRBJ1-1; TRBD1 aligns across 7 bases. CDR1 and CDR2 from the germline V gene are SGHRS and YFSETQ. Trimming at V came to 4 bases and at J to 2 bases, leaving 5 bases not matched to a gene. The CDR3 has 14 amino acids. The CDR3 here is CASSPGQPNTEAFF. The CDR3 DNA sequence: TGCGCCAGCAGCCCGGGACAGCCCAACACTGAAGCTTTCTTT.

The gene calls are TRBV5-6 and TRBJ1-3; 7 bases align to TRBD1. The trim removed 4 bases at V and 4 bases at J, leaving 8 bases unmatched. The CDR3 is 15 residues long. The germline V gene has CDR1 SGHDT and CDR2 YYEEEE. In DNA form, the CDR3 reads TGTGCCAGCAGCCAACAGGGGTCGGAGGGAAACACCATATATTTT. This translates into CASSQQGSEGNTIYF.

This chain joins TRBV19 and TRBJ1-5; 7 nucleotides match TRBD1. Looked up from germline, CDR1 is LNHDA and CDR2 is SQIVND (reference sequence). This CDR3 is 17 amino acids long. V lost 6 bases, J lost 0 bases, and 11 bases stayed unmatched. The CDR3 region is CASSDNTGTDSNQPQHF. The CDR3 DNA sequence: TGTGCCAGTAGCGATAACACGGGGACAGATAGCAATCAGCCCCAGCATTTT.

V is TRBV6-5 and J is TRBJ1-5; a possible D gene is TRBD1 (5 bases). V lost 8 bases to trimming and J lost 3 bases, with 14 bases between them. CDR1 and CDR2 from the germline V gene are MNHEY and SVGAGI. CDR3 length equals 14 residues. In DNA, the CDR3 is TGTGCCAGCGGGGCCCCGCGGATCAATCAGCCCCAGCATTTT. Protein sequence: CASGAPRINQPQHF.

This clone was seen once. The chain carries TRBV7-9 and TRBJ2-1; D remains ambiguous. Between the trimmed V and J ends, which lost 1 base and 13 bases, there was a span of 8 bases. Germline V gene sequence: CDR1 SEHNR, CDR2 FQNEAQ (reference sequence). The CDR3 consists of 11 residues. CDR3 nucleotides: TGTGCCAGCAGCTTAGGCGGCGATCAGTTCTTC. Its translation is CASSLGGDQFF.

As regards this clone: Other DNA variants within this sample encode the same CDR3. The CDR3 coding sequence is TGTGCCTGGACCGCAGGGGGTAACTATGGCTACACCTTC. Amino acids: CAWTAGGNYGYTF. The chain uses TRBV30 and TRBJ1-2; 7 nucleotides line up with TRBD1. Germline V gene sequence: CDR1 GTSNPN, CDR2 SVGIG (reference sequence). The CDR3 runs to 13 residues. The J segment lost 1 base and the V segment lost 4 bases, leaving 3 bases of the junction unmatched.

The chain uses TRBV5-1 and TRBJ1-1; 10 nucleotides line up with TRBD1. Germline assignment: CDR1 SGHRS and CDR2 YFSETQ. Trimming at V came to 4 bases and at J to 4 bases, leaving 7 bases not matched to a gene. The CDR3 spans 15 residues. The CDR3 DNA reads as TGCGCCAGCAGCGAATTGGGGACAGGGGTCACTGAAGCTTTCTTT. It specifies CASSELGTGVTEAFF.

The chain combines TRBV6-5 with TRBJ1-5; tentative D call: TRBD1 (6 bases). Germline CDR1 and CDR2: MNHEY and SVGAGI. The CDR3 spans 14 residues. Trimming pared 6 bases from V and 3 bases from J, leaving 12 bases between. CDR3 sequence: CASRDTGPNQPQHF. The DNA of the CDR3 is TGTGCCAGCAGGGACACAGGGCCCAATCAGCCCCAGCATTTT.

The chain combines TRBV5-1 with TRBJ2-5, with D possibly matching TRBD1 (5 bases). V gave up 0 bases and J gave up 1 base, with 7 bases separating them. The CDR3 is 14 residues long. Germline V gives CDR1 SGHRS, CDR2 YFSETQ. This CDR3 is CASSLVRGQETQYF. CDR3 nucleotides: TGCGCCAGCAGCTTGGTTAGGGGCCAAGAGACCCAGTACTTC.

This chain joins TRBV6-6 and TRBJ1-6, with TRBD1 matching over 7 bases. The trim removed 5 bases at V and 0 bases at J, leaving 16 bases unmatched. The CDR3 runs 20 residues. CDR1 is MNHNY, CDR2 SVGAGI, per germline (reference sequence). CDR3 residues: CASSPTPVGTASSYNSPLHF. For the CDR3, the DNA is TGTGCCAGCAGTCCCACACCTGTGGGGACAGCTAGCTCCTATAATTCACCCCTCCACTTT.